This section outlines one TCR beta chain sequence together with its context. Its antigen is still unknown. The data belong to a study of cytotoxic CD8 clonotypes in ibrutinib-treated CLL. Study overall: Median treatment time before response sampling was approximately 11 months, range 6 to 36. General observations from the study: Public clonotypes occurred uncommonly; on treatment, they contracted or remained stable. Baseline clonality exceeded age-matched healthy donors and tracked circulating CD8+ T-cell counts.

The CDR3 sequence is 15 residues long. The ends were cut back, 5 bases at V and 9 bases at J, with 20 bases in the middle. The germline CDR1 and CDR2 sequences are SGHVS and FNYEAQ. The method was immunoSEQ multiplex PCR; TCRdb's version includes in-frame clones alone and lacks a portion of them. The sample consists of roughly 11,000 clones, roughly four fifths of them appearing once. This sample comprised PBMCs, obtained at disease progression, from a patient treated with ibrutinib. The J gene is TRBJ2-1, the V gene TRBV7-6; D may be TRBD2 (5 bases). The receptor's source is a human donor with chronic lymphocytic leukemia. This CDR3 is CASSKAAVTLSEQFF. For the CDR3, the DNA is TGTGCCAGCAGCAAAGCGGCGGTAACCCTCAGTGAGCAGTTCTTC.